The T cell receptor (beta chain) under discussion was sequenced for a study of OX40 agonist ivuxolimab in advanced cancers. Turning to the overall study: Ivuxolimab was a fully human IgG2 agonistic monoclonal antibody targeting the costimulatory receptor OX40 (CD134). Intravenous ivuxolimab was administered to patients every 2 weeks at six dose levels: 0.01, 0.1, 0.3, 1.5, 3 and 10 mg/kg. Of the approximately 54 patients in dose escalation, about 20 had hepatocellular carcinoma, some 15 had melanoma, 9 had renal cell carcinoma and 9 had head and neck cancer. In the dose-escalation cohort, roughly 82% of patients were male, and the mean age was approximately 60 years with a range of roughly 20 to 85. Peripheral TCRbeta sequencing aimed to test whether ivuxolimab altered TCR sequence diversity and caused clonal T-cell expansion. Patients were allowed to have had prior anti-PD-1, anti-PD-L1 or anti-CTLA-4 therapy, and 30% to 40% of the dose-escalation patients had previously received checkpoint inhibitors. The paper reports the monotherapy dose-escalation portion (N = 52 patients) of the phase I ivuxolimab trial. Partial responses occurred in three dose-escalation patients: two with cutaneous melanoma and one with hepatocellular carcinoma. Beyond this particular receptor, the publication reports: Clonal expansion of both CD4+ and CD8+ blood T cells was observed from baseline to week 6 at doses 0.1 to 3.0 mg/kg. After ivuxolimab, more expanded clones were found on average in CD8+ T cells than in CD4+ T cells. Low levels of normalized T-cell clonal expansion were also seen in some patients who did not respond. The antigen specificity of the clonally expanded peripheral T cells was not determined. In the 0.1-3.0 mg/kg groups, partial responders had among the lowest normalized peripheral clonal expansion, particularly in CD8+ T cells.

In the case of this clone: This receptor's antigen is unknown. No clone much larger than this one lies a single base away; base qualities are absent.

V is cut by 6 bases and J by 5 bases, and the space between the germline ends is 9 bases. CDR1 is given as SNHLY and CDR2 as FYNNEI, both from the germline V gene. From its cysteine to its phenylalanine, the CDR3 spans 12 amino acids. Only the CDR3 DNA is retained, 36 bases long and in frame from the first base. The trial excluded patients who had a history of autoimmune disease or who were on systemic immunosuppression. Peripheral blood for TCR sequencing was collected from all dose cohorts at baseline, on cycle 4 day 1, and on cycle 7 day 1. The samples were taken from a phase I, first-in-human, multicenter, open-label dose-escalation trial of ivuxolimab. Adults with locally advanced or metastatic melanoma, renal cell, hepatocellular, or head and neck squamous cell carcinoma were enrolled in the trial. Before TCR sequencing, CD4+ T cells and CD8+ T cells were sorted from peripheral blood as separate populations.

Genomic DNA was isolated from the sorted cells so that the TCRbeta CDR3 region could be sequenced. TCRbeta CDR3 regions were sequenced using the immunoSEQ Assay. TCRdb mirrors the immuneACCESS table, restricted to in-frame sequences. Some clones are absent from its copies; in checked studies, under half trace to an unresolved V gene, and the reason for the others is unknown. The table for this sample lists under 100,000 clones; around 80% of them were counted only once. Roughly 0.5% of the sample is in the top ten clones. This sample comprised CD4+ or CD8+ T cells sorted from blood, obtained in a trial of the OX40 agonist ivuxolimab. This clonotype originated in an adult with an advanced solid tumor such as melanoma, head and neck, liver or kidney cancer. The receptor chain draws on TRBV2 and TRBJ2-3, with no confident D gene call. The encoded CDR3 is CASSELIDTQYF. The nucleotide sequence is TGTGCCAGCAGCGAATTAATAGATACGCAGTATTTT.